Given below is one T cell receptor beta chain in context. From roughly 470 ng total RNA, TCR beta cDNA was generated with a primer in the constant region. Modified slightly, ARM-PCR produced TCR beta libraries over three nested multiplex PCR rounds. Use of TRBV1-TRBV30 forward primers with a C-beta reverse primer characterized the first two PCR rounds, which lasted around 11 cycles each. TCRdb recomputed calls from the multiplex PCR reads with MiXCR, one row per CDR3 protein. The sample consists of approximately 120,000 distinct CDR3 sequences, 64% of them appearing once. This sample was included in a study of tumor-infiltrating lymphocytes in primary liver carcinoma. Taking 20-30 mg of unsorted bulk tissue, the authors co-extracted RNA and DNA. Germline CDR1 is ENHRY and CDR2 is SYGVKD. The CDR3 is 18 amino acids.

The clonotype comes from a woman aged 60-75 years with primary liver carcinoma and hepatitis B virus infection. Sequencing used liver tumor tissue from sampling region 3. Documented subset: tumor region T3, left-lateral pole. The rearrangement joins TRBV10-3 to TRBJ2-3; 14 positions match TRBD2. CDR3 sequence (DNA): TGTGTCAAGACCGGGACTAGCGGGAGCGGTAATAGCACAGATACGCAGTATTTT. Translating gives CVKTGTSGSGNSTDTQYF.